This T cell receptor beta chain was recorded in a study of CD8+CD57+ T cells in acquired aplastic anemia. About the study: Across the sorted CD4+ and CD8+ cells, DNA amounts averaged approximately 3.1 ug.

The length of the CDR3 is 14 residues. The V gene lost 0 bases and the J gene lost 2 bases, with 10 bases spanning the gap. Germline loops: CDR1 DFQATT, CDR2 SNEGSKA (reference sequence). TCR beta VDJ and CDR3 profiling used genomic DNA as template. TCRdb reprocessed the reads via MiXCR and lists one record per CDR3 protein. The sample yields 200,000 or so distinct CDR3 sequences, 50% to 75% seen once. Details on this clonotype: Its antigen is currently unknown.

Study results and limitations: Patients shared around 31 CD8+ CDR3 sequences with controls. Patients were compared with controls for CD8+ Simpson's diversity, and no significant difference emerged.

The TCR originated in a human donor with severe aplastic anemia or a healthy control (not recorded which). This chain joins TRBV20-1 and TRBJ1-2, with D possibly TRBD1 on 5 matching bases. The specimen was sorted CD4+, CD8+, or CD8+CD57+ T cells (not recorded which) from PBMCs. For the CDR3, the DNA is TGCAGTGCTAGAGACCGGGACGGCAACTATGGCTACACCTTC. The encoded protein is CSARDRDGNYGYTF.